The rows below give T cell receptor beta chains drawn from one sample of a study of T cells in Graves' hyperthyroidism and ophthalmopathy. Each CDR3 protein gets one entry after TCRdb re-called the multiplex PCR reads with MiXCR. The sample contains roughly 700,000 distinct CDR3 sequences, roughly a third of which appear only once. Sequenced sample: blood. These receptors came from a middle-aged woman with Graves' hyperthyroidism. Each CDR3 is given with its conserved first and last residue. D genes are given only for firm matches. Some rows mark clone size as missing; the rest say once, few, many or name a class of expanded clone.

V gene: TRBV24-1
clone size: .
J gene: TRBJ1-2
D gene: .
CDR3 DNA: TGTGCCACCAGTGATGTTGATTCTAACTATGGCTACACCTTC
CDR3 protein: CATSDVDSNYGYTF

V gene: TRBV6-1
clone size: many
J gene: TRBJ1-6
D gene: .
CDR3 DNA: TGTGCCAGCAGAACTAAGGGGCAGGGCAATTCACCCCTCCACTTT
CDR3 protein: CASRTKGQGNSPLHF

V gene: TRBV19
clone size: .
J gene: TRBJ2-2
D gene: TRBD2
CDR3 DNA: TGTGCCACCCGGGGGGACGGGGAGCTGTTTTTT
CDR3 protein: CATRGDGELFF

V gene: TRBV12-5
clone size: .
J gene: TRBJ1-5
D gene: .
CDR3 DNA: TGTGCTAGTGGCGAAGGAGGGATGGTACTCAATCAGCCCCAGCATTTT
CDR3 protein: CASGEGGMVLNQPQHF

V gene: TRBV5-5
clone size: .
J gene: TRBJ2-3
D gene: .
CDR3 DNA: TGTGCCAGCAGTTCGTTTTCCACAGATACGCAGTATTTT
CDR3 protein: CASSSFSTDTQYF

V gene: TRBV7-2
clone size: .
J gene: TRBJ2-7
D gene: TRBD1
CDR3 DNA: TGTGCCAGCAGCCTTACTCCCCGACAGGGGGCAGAAGAGCAGTACTTC
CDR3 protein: CASSLTPRQGAEEQYF

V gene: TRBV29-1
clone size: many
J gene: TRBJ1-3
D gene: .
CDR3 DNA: TGCAGCGTGCAACAGAGCCAAGTCTCTGGAAACACCATATATTTT
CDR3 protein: CSVQQSQVSGNTIYF

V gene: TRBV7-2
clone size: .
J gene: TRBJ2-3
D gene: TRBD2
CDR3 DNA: TGTGCCAGCAGCCCGCGACTAGCGGGGGACACAGATACGCAGTATTTT
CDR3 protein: CASSPRLAGDTDTQYF

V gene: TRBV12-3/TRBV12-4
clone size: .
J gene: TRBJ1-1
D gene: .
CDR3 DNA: TGTGCCAGCAGTTTAGGGGGCGGTTCCACTGAAGCTTTCTTT
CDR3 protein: CASSLGGGSTEAFF

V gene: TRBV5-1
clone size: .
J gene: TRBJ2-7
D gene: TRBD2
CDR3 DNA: TGCGCCAGCAGCCCTGGGACTAGCGGAACTTACGGGCAGTACTTC
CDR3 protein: CASSPGTSGTYGQYF

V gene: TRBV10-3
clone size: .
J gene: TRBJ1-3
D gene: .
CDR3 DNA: TGTGCCATCGGAAAACAGGGAAACACCATATATTTT
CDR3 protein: CAIGKQGNTIYF

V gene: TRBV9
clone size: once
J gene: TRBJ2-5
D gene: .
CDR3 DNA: TGTGCCAGCACCCCCCGATGGGGTCATGAGACCCAGTACTTC
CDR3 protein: CASTPRWGHETQYF

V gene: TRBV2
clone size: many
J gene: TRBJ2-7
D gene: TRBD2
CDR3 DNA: TGTGCCAGCCGCGCCGGACTAGCGGGTTTCTCCTACGAGCAGTACTTC
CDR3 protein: CASRAGLAGFSYEQYF

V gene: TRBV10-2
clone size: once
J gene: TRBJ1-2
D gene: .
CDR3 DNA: TGCGCCAGCGGCAGGGGCTACGGTGGCTACACCTTC
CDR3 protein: CASGRGYGGYTF

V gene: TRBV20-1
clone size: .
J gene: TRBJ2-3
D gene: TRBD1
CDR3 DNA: TGCAGTGCGCTCGACAGGGGAGGCACAGATACGCAGTATTTT
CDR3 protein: CSALDRGGTDTQYF

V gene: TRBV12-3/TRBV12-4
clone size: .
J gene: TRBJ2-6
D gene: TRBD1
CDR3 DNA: TGTGCCAGCAGAGTCAGGGGGCACTTTTCTTCTGGGGCCAACGTCCTGGCTTTC
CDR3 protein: CASRVRGHFSSGANVLAF

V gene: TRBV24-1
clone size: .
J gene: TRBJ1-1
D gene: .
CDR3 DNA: TGTGCCACCAGAGGACTTCTGAACACTGAAGCTTTCTTT
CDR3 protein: CATRGLLNTEAFF

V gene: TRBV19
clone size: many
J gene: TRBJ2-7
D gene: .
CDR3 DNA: TGTGCCAGTAGTATGGAGATCACCTACGAGCAGTACTTC
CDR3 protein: CASSMEITYEQYF

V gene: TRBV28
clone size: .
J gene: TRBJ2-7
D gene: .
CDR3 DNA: TGTGCCAGCAGTTTTCCGGACGGGGACGAGCAGTACTTC
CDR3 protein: CASSFPDGDEQYF

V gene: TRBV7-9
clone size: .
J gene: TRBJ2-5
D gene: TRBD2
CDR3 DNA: TGTGCCAGCAGCCCGGACGGAAGCGGGGGGGCCGGAGAGACCCAGTACTTC
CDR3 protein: CASSPDGSGGAGETQYF

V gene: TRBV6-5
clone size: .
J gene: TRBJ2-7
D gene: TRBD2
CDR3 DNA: TGTGCCAGCAGGACTAGCGACCACGAGCAGTACTTC
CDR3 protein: CASRTSDHEQYF

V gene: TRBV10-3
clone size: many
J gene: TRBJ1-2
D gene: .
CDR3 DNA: TGTGCCATCCGCCCCCCGGGACCCGAGCATGGCTACACCTTC
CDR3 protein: CAIRPPGPEHGYTF

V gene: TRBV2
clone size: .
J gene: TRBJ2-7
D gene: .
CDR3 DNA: TGTGCCAGCAGTCCAGGGGTAGCGGGTCAAGCCTACGAGCAGTACTTC
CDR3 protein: CASSPGVAGQAYEQYF

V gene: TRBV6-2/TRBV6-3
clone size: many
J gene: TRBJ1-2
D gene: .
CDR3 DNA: TGTGCCAGCAGTTACTCGCCGAACTATGGCTACACCTTC
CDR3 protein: CASSYSPNYGYTF

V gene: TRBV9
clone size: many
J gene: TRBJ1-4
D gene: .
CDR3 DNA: TGTGCCAGCAGCACCCAGGGTGCTAATGAAAAACTGTTTTTT
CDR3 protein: CASSTQGANEKLFF

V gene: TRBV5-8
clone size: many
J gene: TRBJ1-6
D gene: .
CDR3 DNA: TGTGCCAGCAGCGTGGACAGTATCATGACACCCCTCCACTTT
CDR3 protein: CASSVDSIMTPLHF

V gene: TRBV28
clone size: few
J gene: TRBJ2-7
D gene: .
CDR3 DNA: TGTGCCAGCAGTTCAGGGATTGACGAGCAGTACTTC
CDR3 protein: CASSSGIDEQYF

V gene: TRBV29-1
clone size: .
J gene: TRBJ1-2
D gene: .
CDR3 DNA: TGCAGCGTTGATTCGGGGGGCACAGAGGGCTACACCTTC
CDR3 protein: CSVDSGGTEGYTF

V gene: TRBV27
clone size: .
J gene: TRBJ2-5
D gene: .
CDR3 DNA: TGTGCCAGCAGTTTATCCCCCAGGGGCCATTCCCAGTACTTC
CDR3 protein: CASSLSPRGHSQYF

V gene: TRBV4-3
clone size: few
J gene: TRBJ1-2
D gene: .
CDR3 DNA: TGCGCCAGCAGCCAAGATTCCGGGGGCGGTGGCTACACCTTC
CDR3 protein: CASSQDSGGGGYTF

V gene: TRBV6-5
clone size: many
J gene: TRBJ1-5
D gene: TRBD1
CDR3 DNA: TGTGCCAGCAGCCCGGACAGGGGCCATCAGCCCCAGCATTTT
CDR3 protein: CASSPDRGHQPQHF

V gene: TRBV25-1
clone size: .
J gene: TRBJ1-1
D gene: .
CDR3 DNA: TGTGCCAGCAGTGCTAGACAGGCGAACACTGAAGCTTTCTTT
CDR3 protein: CASSARQANTEAFF

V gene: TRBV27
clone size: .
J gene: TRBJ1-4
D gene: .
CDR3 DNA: TGTGCCAGCGGAAATCAGGGAGAAAAACTGTTTTTT
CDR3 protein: CASGNQGEKLFF

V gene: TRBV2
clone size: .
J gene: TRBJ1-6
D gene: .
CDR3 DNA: TGTGCCAGCTTGCCCAAAACAGGGTTTAATTCACCCCTCCACTTT
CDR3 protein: CASLPKTGFNSPLHF

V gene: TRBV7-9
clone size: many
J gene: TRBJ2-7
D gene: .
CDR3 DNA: TGTGCCAGCAGCTTTGGGGGGACCTACGAGCAGTACTTC
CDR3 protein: CASSFGGTYEQYF

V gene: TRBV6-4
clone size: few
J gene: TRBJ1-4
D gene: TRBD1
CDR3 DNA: TGTGCCAGCAGTGATCAGGGGGGAAATGAAAAACTGTTTTTT
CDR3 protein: CASSDQGGNEKLFF

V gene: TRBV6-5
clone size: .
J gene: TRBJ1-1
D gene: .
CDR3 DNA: TGTGCCAGCAGTGAATTGTGGCAGGGAACTGAAGCTTTCTTT
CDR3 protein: CASSELWQGTEAFF

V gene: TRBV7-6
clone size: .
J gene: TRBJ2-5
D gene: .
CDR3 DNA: TGTGCCAGCAGCTTATGGGGAGTTCAAGAGACCCAGTACTTC
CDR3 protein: CASSLWGVQETQYF

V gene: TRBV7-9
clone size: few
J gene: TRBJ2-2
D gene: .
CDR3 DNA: TGTGCCAGCAGTTACCATGGTGCCGGGGAGCTGTTTTTT
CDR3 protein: CASSYHGAGELFF

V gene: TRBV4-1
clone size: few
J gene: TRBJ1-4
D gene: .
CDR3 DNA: TGCGCCAGCAGCCAAGTCGTTAATGAAAAACTGTTTTTT
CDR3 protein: CASSQVVNEKLFF

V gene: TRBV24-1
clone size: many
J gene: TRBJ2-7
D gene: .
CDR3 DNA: TGTGCCGCCGGCTCCGGGTCCTACGAGCAGTACTTC
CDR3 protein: CAAGSGSYEQYF

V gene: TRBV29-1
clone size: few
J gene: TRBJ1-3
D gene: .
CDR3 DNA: TGCAGCTTAGGAGGCCCATACTCTGGAAACACCATATATTTT
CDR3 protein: CSLGGPYSGNTIYF

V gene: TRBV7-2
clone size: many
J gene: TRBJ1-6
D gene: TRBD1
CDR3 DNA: TGTGCCAGCAGCTTAGAGGACAGGGGACGTTCACCCCTCCACTTT
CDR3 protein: CASSLEDRGRSPLHF

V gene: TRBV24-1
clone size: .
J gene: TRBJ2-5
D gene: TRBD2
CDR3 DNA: TGTGCCACCAGTGATTCCAGCGGGAGGCGTAAAGAGACCCAGTACTTC
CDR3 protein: CATSDSSGRRKETQYF

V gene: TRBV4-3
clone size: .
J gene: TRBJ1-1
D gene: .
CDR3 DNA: TGCGCCAGCAGGATCGAGGGGTCGGAAGATTTTGAAGCTTTCTTT
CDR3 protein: CASRIEGSEDFEAFF

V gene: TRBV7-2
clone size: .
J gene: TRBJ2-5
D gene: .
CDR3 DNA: TGTGCCAGCAGCTTAGTTGGGGCTGTCCAAGAGACCCAGTACTTC
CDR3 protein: CASSLVGAVQETQYF

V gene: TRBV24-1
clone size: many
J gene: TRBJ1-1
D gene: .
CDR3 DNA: TGTGCCACCACCTTGGGGACTGAAGCTTTCTTT
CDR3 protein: CATTLGTEAFF

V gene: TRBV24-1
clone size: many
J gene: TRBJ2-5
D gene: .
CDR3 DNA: TGTGCCACCAGTGATCTGGGTTCGGCGTCGGAGACCCAGTACTTC
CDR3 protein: CATSDLGSASETQYF

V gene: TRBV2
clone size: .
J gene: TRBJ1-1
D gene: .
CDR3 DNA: TGTGCCAGCGTCCAGGAAATGAACACTGAAGCTTTCTTT
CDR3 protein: CASVQEMNTEAFF

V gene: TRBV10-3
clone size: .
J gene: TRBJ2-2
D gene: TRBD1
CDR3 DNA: TGTGCCATCAGCCCGGACAGGGACGGGGAGCTGTTTTTT
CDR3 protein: CAISPDRDGELFF

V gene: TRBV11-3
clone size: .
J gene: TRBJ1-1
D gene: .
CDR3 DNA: TGTGCCAGCAGCCAAGATCTAACCCCGATGGGCACTGAAGCTTTCTTT
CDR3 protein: CASSQDLTPMGTEAFF

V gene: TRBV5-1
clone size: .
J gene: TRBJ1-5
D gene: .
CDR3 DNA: TGCGCCAGCAGCTTGGGATGGGGGGCAAGTCAGCCCCAGCATTTT
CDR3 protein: CASSLGWGASQPQHF

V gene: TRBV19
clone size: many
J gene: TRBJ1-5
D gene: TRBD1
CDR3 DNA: TGTGCCTCATACGGGACAGCCGCGAATCAGCCCCAGCATTTT
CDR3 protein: CASYGTAANQPQHF

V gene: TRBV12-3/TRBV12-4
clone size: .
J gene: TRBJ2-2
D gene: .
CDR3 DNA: TGTGCCAGCAGTTTAGGCTCCAACACCGGGGAGCTGTTTTTT
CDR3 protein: CASSLGSNTGELFF

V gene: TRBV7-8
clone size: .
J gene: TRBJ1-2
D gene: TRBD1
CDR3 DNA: TGTGCCAGCAGCTTAGTCCCCAGGGGGAGTGGGGGGGCCGGCTACACCTTC
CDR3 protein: CASSLVPRGSGGAGYTF

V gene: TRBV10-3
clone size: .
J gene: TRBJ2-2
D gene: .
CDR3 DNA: TGTGCCAGCTCACCACGGAAAGACTCCTCGAACACCGGGGAGCTGTTTTTT
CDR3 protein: CASSPRKDSSNTGELFF

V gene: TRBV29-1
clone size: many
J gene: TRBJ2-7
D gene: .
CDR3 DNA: TGCAGCGTTGGGAAGGATTACTACGAGCAGTACTTC
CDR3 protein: CSVGKDYYEQYF